This TCR beta chain comes out of a study of OX40 agonist ivuxolimab in advanced cancers. Study details: The diagnoses of dose-escalation patients were hepatocellular carcinoma, melanoma, renal cell or head and neck cancer. Eligibility rules accepted prior anti-PD-1, anti-PD-L1 or anti-CTLA-4 therapy, and around 44% had some.

Only in-frame clones appear in the TCRdb table, and some are missing; sequencing was by immunoSEQ multiplex PCR. This sample has 100,000 to 150,000 clones, with roughly 90% found just once. CDR3 length equals 14 residues. V shed 2 bases and J shed 3 bases, with 11 bases lying between them. Germline V lookup: CDR1 SGHNT, CDR2 YYREEE (reference sequence). The clonotype comes from an adult with an advanced solid tumor such as melanoma, head and neck, liver or kidney cancer. The sample consisted of CD4+ or CD8+ T cells sorted from blood, taken in a trial of the OX40 agonist ivuxolimab. The chain is built from TRBV5-4 and TRBJ1-1; D perhaps matches TRBD1 (6 bases). Here the CDR3 DNA reads TGTGCCAGCAGCTTTCCTGACAGGTACACTGAAGCTTTCTTT. Its protein is CASSFPDRYTEAFF. Based on the CDR3 plus reference TRBV5-4 and TRBJ1-1, the full variable domain is ETGVTQSPTHLIKTRGQQVTLRCSSQSGHNTVSWYQQALGQGPQFIFQYYREEENGRGNFPPRFSGLQFPNYSSELNVNALELDDSALYLCASSFPDRYTEAFFGQGTRLTVV.